These T cell receptor beta chains were read from a single sample in a study of T cell repertoires in cytomegalovirus infection. TCRdb re-called the reads with MiXCR, one entry per CDR3 protein. Of 490,000 or so distinct CDR3 sequences in the sample, about 11% were seen once. Sample: PBMCs. Source of these receptors: a human donor in good health (CMV status not recorded). Some clones in this sample may be carry-over from other donors' samples. CDR3s include the opening cysteine and the closing phenylalanine or tryptophan. Fields, in order: V gene, J gene, D gene, clone size, CDR3 protein, CDR3 DNA. A D gene is named only where the DNA matches it firmly. Rows give clone size only sometimes, using once, few, many, or a class for an expanded clone.

TRBV9	TRBJ1-6	TRBD1	-	CASRRGGQGNSPLHF	TGTGCCAGCAGGAGAGGGGGACAGGGAAATTCACCCCTCCACTTT
TRBV10-3	TRBJ2-7	-	many	CAITRVQGANEQYF	TGTGCCATCACCCGAGTCCAGGGTGCAAATGAGCAGTACTTC
TRBV7-9	TRBJ1-2	-	few	CASSALEANYGYTF	TGTGCCAGCAGCGCCCTTGAAGCTAACTATGGCTACACCTTC
TRBV12-3/TRBV12-4	TRBJ2-2	-	many	CASSFYAPSRDGELFF	TGTGCCAGCAGTTTTTATGCTCCCTCTCGAGACGGGGAGCTGTTTTTT
TRBV5-6	TRBJ2-3	-	few	CASSWREEDTQYF	TGTGCCAGCAGCTGGAGGGAAGAAGATACGCAGTATTTT
TRBV6-5	TRBJ2-3	TRBD2	many	CASSWRDYSTDTQYF	TGTGCCAGCAGTTGGAGGGACTATAGCACAGATACGCAGTATTTT
TRBV7-8	TRBJ2-3	TRBD2	many	CASSLVASGGTDTQYF	TGTGCCAGCAGCTTAGTTGCCAGCGGGGGCACAGATACGCAGTATTTT
TRBV7-2	TRBJ1-5	-	many	CASSLLRNQPQHF	TGTGCCAGCAGCCTTCTGCGAAATCAGCCCCAGCATTTT
TRBV4-1	TRBJ2-2	-	few	CASSQERYLNTGELFF	TGCGCCAGCAGCCAAGAAAGGTACCTGAACACCGGGGAGCTGTTTTTT
TRBV11-2	TRBJ2-7	-	many	CASSPSATVSYEQYF	TGTGCCAGCAGCCCTAGCGCGACAGTCTCCTACGAGCAGTACTTC
TRBV19	TRBJ2-1	-	many	CASSIGTDISYNEQFF	TGTGCCAGTAGTATAGGGACAGATATCTCCTACAATGAGCAGTTCTTC
TRBV28	TRBJ1-5	-	few	CASSLLRVAQHF	TGTGCCAGCAGTTTACTAAGGGTAGCCCAGCATTTT
TRBV5-5	TRBJ2-3	TRBD2	many	CASSLVLAGVDTQYF	TGTGCCAGCAGCTTGGTGCTAGCGGGAGTGGATACGCAGTATTTT
TRBV28	TRBJ2-7	-	many	CASSPGIRVYEQYF	TGTGCCAGCAGTCCGGGGATCAGGGTATACGAGCAGTACTTC
TRBV19	TRBJ1-5	-	many	CASSITGSADQPQHF	TGTGCCAGTAGTATAACAGGGTCTGCAGATCAGCCCCAGCATTTT
TRBV19	TRBJ2-1	-	many	CASSIVGGNWEQFF	TGTGCCAGTAGTATAGTAGGCGGAAATTGGGAGCAGTTCTTC
TRBV7-9	TRBJ2-7	-	many	CASSFGERQGHNEQYF	TGTGCCAGCAGCTTCGGGGAAAGGCAGGGGCACAACGAGCAGTACTTC
TRBV7-8	TRBJ1-5	TRBD1	many	CASSLVVRGRGQPQHF	TGTGCCAGCAGCTTAGTTGTCAGGGGGCGCGGTCAGCCCCAGCATTTT
TRBV7-3	TRBJ2-1	-	many	CASSWGLAMGEGYNEQFF	TGTGCCAGCAGCTGGGGGCTAGCGATGGGAGAGGGCTACAATGAGCAGTTCTTC
TRBV15	TRBJ2-7	-	-	CATSRAGQGTYEQYF	TGTGCCACCAGCAGAGCTGGTCAAGGAACCTACGAGCAGTACTTC
TRBV5-4	TRBJ2-3	TRBD1	few	CASSQYRGRDTDTQYF	TGTGCCAGCAGCCAGTACAGGGGAAGAGACACAGATACGCAGTATTTT
TRBV5-6	TRBJ2-7	TRBD1	-	CASSPPRQGRWVREQYF	TGTGCCAGCAGCCCCCCCCGACAGGGGAGGTGGGTACGCGAGCAGTACTTC
TRBV12-3/TRBV12-4	TRBJ2-7	-	many	CASTGAGPYEQYF	TGTGCCAGCACTGGGGCGGGGCCCTACGAGCAGTACTTC
TRBV7-6	TRBJ2-3	-	many	CASRRGASTDTQYF	TGTGCCAGCAGAAGGGGGGCTAGCACAGATACGCAGTATTTT
TRBV20-1	TRBJ1-2	-	many	CSASDPAQTYGYTF	TGCAGTGCTAGCGATCCGGCCCAAACCTATGGCTACACCTTC
TRBV7-3	TRBJ2-5	-	many	CASSLTGGDETQYF	TGTGCCAGCAGCCTCACAGGGGGGGACGAGACCCAGTACTTC
TRBV28	TRBJ2-7	TRBD1	-	CASSVTGGQGIYEQYF	TGTGCCAGCAGTGTGACCGGAGGACAGGGGATCTACGAGCAGTACTTC
TRBV27	TRBJ1-1	-	-	CASKDPGWTEAFF	TGTGCCAGCAAAGACCCCGGGTGGACTGAAGCTTTCTTT
TRBV24-1	TRBJ2-2	-	few	CATSDSWGETGELFF	TGTGCCACCAGTGATTCCTGGGGAGAAACCGGGGAGCTGTTTTTT
TRBV6-4	TRBJ1-2	-	-	CASSDPNYGYTF	TGTGCCAGCAGTGACCCTAACTATGGCTACACCTTC
TRBV28	TRBJ1-1	-	many	CASSLPGIVEAFF	TGTGCCAGCAGTTTACCAGGTATAGTTGAAGCTTTCTTT
TRBV23-1	TRBJ2-2	-	many	CASSLWGENTGELFF	TGCGCCAGCAGTCTGTGGGGGGAGAACACCGGGGAGCTGTTTTTT
TRBV7-6	TRBJ1-5	TRBD1	few	CASSLYPQGRSNQPQHF	TGTGCCAGCAGCTTATATCCACAGGGGAGAAGCAATCAGCCCCAGCATTTT
TRBV20-1	TRBJ2-3	TRBD1	-	CSADVSAGTGHTDTQYF	TGCAGTGCCGATGTTTCAGCCGGGACAGGACACACAGATACGCAGTATTTT
TRBV27	TRBJ1-2	TRBD1	many	CASSSGTGVGYTF	TGTGCCAGCAGTTCGGGGACAGGGGTAGGCTACACCTTC
TRBV19	TRBJ2-7	TRBD2	-	CASSMLAGGGEQYF	TGTGCCAGTAGTATGCTAGCGGGAGGGGGCGAGCAGTACTTC
TRBV13	TRBJ2-3	TRBD2	-	CASSLTPSGPPDTQYF	TGTGCCAGCAGCTTAACCCCTAGCGGGCCACCAGATACGCAGTATTTT
TRBV20-1	TRBJ2-1	-	many	CSAGKAQGTAAFF	TGCAGTGCTGGGAAAGCGCAGGGTACGGCCGCGTTCTTC
TRBV11-2	TRBJ1-1	TRBD1	many	CASSLEPGGHTEAFF	TGTGCCAGCAGCTTAGAGCCAGGGGGGCACACTGAAGCTTTCTTT
TRBV15	TRBJ1-6	-	-	CATSRDRRSPLHF	TGTGCCACCAGCAGGGACCGGCGTTCACCCCTCCACTTT
TRBV19	TRBJ2-2	-	many	CASSPAYTSTGELFF	TGTGCCAGTAGTCCCGCCTACACTTCCACCGGGGAGCTGTTTTTT
TRBV20-1	TRBJ2-3	TRBD2	-	CSARAARGFTDTQYF	TGCAGTGCTAGAGCTGCGCGGGGGTTCACAGATACGCAGTATTTT
TRBV12-3/TRBV12-4	TRBJ1-6	-	-	CASSLRGTLHF	TGTGCCAGCAGTTTAAGGGGGACCCTCCACTTT
TRBV11-2	TRBJ1-4	-	-	CASSSGGALTNEKLFF	TGTGCCAGCAGCTCGGGGGGGGCGTTAACTAATGAAAAACTGTTTTTT
TRBV6-2/TRBV6-3	TRBJ2-1	TRBD2	many	CASSRGTITYNEQFF	TGTGCCAGCAGTCGAGGGACTATCACCTACAATGAGCAGTTCTTC
TRBV5-5	TRBJ1-6	-	-	CASRKDRSGVPLHF	TGTGCCAGCAGAAAAGACAGGTCGGGGGTCCCCCTCCACTTT
TRBV20-1	TRBJ2-1	TRBD2	-	CSARTSGGINEQFF	TGCAGTGCTAGAACTAGCGGGGGGATAAATGAGCAGTTCTTC
TRBV11-3	TRBJ1-1	TRBD1	many	CASSPGQGESTEAFF	TGTGCCAGCAGCCCGGGACAGGGCGAGAGCACTGAAGCTTTCTTT
TRBV6-1	TRBJ2-1	TRBD1	many	CASSRGTGFYGQFF	TGTGCCAGCAGTCGGGGGACAGGGTTTTACGGGCAGTTCTTC
TRBV7-2	TRBJ1-2	TRBD1	many	CASSPRDRDRYGYTF	TGTGCCAGCAGCCCGAGGGACAGGGACCGCTATGGCTACACCTTC
TRBV7-9	TRBJ2-7	-	many	CASSPQLAAAYEQYF	TGTGCCAGCAGCCCCCAACTAGCCGCGGCCTACGAGCAGTACTTC
TRBV5-1	TRBJ2-7	TRBD1	many	CASSVGQGVSYEQYF	TGCGCCAGCAGCGTCGGACAGGGAGTTTCCTACGAGCAGTACTTC
TRBV6-1	TRBJ2-5	-	many	CASSEASSQETQYF	TGTGCCAGCAGTGAAGCCTCCAGCCAAGAGACCCAGTACTTC
TRBV7-9	TRBJ1-2	TRBD1	many	CASSQPGQGYGYTF	TGTGCCAGCAGCCAACCGGGACAGGGTTATGGCTACACCTTC
TRBV7-6	TRBJ2-2	-	many	CASTAQAGTGELFF	TGTGCCAGCACCGCCCAGGCAGGGACCGGGGAGCTGTTTTTT
TRBV29-1	TRBJ1-2	-	few	CSVGHYGYTF	TGCAGCGTTGGACACTATGGCTACACCTTC
TRBV29-1	TRBJ1-2	TRBD1	-	CSVQGAGGYTF	TGCAGCGTTCAGGGGGCTGGGGGCTACACCTTC
TRBV27	TRBJ2-3	-	many	CASVGGTDTQYF	TGTGCCAGCGTAGGAGGCACAGATACGCAGTATTTT